The clone carrying this TCR beta chain was picked up a small number of times. Its target is not known. The data were obtained in a study of blood T cells in healthy people across ages. Study overall: With template switching, about one barcoded beta molecule was captured per two T cells.

Overall study findings and caveats: Strong correlation linked observed beta diversity and percent naive T cells.

With 4 bases removed from V and 2 bases from J, the gap between germline ends came to 12 bases. CDR1 and CDR2 from the germline V gene are SGHRS and YFSETQ. The CDR3 is 14 amino acids. Primed by a sample-barcoded 5' primer and a J-beta primer mix, a second PCR proceeded for about 7 to 12 cycles. TCRdb re-derived calls from the 5' RACE reads in MiXCR, one entry per CDR3 protein. This sample yields over 450,000 distinct CDR3 sequences, of which approximately 25% are seen a single time; roughly 9.4% belongs to the top ten. These records were also assigned to another study, of T cells of mothers and their children. This second study notes: RNA extracted was entirely used for cDNA synthesis, around 1.6 ug per 15 ul. No T cell clones of persistent microchimeric origin were detected.

Sequences were obtained from blood. The chain joins TRBV5-1 to TRBJ2-5; a weak D match, TRBD2 (6 bases). The sequence was collected from a boy younger than 18 in good health. The CDR3 region is CASSVRDSQETQYF. As DNA, the CDR3 is TGCGCCAGCAGCGTACGGGACTCTCAAGAGACCCAGTACTTC.